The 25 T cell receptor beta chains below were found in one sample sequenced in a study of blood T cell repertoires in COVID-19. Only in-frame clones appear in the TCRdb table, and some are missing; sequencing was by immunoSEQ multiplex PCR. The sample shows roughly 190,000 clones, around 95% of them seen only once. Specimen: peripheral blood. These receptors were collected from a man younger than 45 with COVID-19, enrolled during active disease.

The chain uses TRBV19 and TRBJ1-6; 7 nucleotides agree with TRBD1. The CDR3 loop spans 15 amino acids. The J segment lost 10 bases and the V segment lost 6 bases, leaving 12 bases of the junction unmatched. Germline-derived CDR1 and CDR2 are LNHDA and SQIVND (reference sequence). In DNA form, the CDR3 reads TGTGCCAGTAGCCTTAGGGTAGGGGGCAGATCACCCCTCCACTTT. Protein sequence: CASSLRVGGRSPLHF.

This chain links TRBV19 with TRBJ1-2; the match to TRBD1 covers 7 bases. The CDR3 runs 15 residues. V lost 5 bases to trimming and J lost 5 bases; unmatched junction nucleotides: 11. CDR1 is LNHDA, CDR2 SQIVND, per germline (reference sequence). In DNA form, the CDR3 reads TGTGCCAGTAGTTCCTCCCAGGGGGAAGGATATGGCTACACCTTC. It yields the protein CASSSSQGEGYGYTF. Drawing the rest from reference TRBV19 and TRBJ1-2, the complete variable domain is DGGITQSPKYLFRKEGQNVTLSCEQNLNHDAMYWYRQDPGQGLRLIYYSQIVNDFQKGDIAEGYSVSREKKESFPLTVTSAQKNPTAFYLCASSSSQGEGYGYTFGSGTRLTVV.

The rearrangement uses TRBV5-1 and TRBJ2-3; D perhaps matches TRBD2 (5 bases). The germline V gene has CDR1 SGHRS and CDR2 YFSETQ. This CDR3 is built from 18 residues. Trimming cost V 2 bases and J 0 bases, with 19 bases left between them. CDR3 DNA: TGCGCCAGCAGCTTAGGACTGGGTATAATGAAAAGCACAGATACGCAGTATTTT. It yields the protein CASSLGLGIMKSTDTQYF. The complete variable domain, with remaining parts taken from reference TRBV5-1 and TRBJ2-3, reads KAGVTQTPRYLIKTRGQQVTLSCSPISGHRSVSWYQQTPGQGLQFLFEYFSETQRNKGNFPGRFSGRQFSNSRSEMNVSTLELGDSALYLCASSLGLGIMKSTDTQYFGPGTRLTVL.

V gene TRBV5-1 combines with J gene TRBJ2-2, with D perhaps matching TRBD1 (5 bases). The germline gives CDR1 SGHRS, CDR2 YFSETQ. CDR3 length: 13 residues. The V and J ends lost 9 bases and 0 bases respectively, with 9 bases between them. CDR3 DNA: TGCGCCAACCAGGACACGAACACCGGGGAGCTGTTTTTT. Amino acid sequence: CANQDTNTGELFF.

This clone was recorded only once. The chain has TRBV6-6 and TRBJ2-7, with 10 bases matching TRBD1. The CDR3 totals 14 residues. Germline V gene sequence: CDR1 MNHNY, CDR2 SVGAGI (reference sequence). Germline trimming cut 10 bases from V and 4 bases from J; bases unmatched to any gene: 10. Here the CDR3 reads CATAAPGQGYEQYF. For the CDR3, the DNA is TGTGCCACCGCCGCGCCGGGACAGGGGTACGAGCAGTACTTC.

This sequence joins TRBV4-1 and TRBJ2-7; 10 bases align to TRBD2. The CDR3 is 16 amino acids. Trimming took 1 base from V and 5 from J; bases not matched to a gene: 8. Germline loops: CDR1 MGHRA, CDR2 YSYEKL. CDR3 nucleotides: TGCGCCAGCAGCCAAGTAGCGGGGGGCCAATTCGACGAGCAGTACTTC. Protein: CASSQVAGGQFDEQYF.

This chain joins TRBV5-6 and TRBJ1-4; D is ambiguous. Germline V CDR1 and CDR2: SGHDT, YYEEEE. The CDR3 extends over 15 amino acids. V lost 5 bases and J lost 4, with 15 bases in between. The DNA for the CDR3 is TGTGCCAGCAGAACCCCGACGGCGGGTAATGAAAAACTGTTTTTT. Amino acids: CASRTPTAGNEKLFF.

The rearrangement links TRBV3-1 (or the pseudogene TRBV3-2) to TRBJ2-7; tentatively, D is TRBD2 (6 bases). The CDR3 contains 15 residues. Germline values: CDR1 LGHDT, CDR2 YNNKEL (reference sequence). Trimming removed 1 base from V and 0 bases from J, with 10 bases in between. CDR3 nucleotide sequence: TGTGCCAGCAGCCAAGTAGCGGACCGCTCCTACGAGCAGTACTTC. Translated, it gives CASSQVADRSYEQYF.

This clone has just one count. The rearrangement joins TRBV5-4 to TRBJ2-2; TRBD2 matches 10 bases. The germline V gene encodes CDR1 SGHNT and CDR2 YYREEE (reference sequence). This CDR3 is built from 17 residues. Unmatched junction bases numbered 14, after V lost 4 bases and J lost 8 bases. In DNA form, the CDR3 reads TGTGCCAGCAGCCCGGGTGGAGTAGCGGGGGGCTCTGGGGAGCTGTTTTTT. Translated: CASSPGGVAGGSGELFF. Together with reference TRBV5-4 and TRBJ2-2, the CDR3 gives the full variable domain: ETGVTQSPTHLIKTRGQQVTLRCSSQSGHNTVSWYQQALGQGPQFIFQYYREEENGRGNFPPRFSGLQFPNYSSELNVNALELDDSALYLCASSPGGVAGGSGELFFGEGSRLTVL.

The CDR3 protein is CASSPSTSGVYNEQFF. CDR3 DNA: TGTGCCAGCAGCCCCTCGACTAGCGGGGTTTACAATGAGCAGTTCTTC. The chain is built from TRBV7-9 and TRBJ2-1, with 11 bases fitting TRBD2. The CDR3 consists of 16 residues. Germline trimming cut 5 bases from V and 4 bases from J; bases unmatched to any gene: 7. The germline V gene encodes CDR1 SEHNR and CDR2 FQNEAQ (reference sequence).

The CDR3: CASSISDGEHEQYF. CDR3 sequence (DNA): TGTGCCAGTAGTATATCTGACGGGGAACACGAGCAGTACTTC. The chain carries TRBV19 and TRBJ2-7, with D tentatively TRBD2 (5 bases). The CDR3 sequence is 14 residues long. In germline, CDR1 is LNHDA, CDR2 SQIVND (reference sequence). V dropped 2 bases and J dropped 5 bases, with 13 bases sitting between them.

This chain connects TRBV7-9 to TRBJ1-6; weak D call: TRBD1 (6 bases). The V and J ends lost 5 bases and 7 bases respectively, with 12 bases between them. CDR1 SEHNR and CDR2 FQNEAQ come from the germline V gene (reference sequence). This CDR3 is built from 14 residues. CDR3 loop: CASSAQTGNSPLHF. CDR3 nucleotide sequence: TGTGCCAGCAGCGCTCAGACAGGAAATTCACCCCTCCACTTT.

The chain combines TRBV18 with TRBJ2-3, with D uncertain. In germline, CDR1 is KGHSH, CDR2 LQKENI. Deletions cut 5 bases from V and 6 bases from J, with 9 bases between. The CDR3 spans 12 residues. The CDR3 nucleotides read TGTGCCAGCTCAGCCACAGAGGATACGCAGTATTTT. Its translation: CASSATEDTQYF.

The CDR3 nucleotides read TGTGCCAGCAGCTCTATTCAGGGGCCGGTTCAGCCCCAGCATTTT. Amino acids: CASSSIQGPVQPQHF. The rearrangement joins TRBV27 to TRBJ1-5, with D tentatively TRBD1 (6 bases). V gave up 6 bases and J gave up 6 bases, with 18 bases separating them. The CDR3 is 15 residues long. Germline lookup yields CDR1 MNHEY and CDR2 SMNVEV (reference sequence).

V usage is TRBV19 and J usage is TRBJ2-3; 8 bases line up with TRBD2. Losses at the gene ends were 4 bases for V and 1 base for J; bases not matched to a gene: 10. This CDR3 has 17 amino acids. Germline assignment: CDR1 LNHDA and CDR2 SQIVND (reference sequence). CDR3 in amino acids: CASSNLLGTSGTDTQYF. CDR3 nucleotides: TGTGCCAGTAGTAACCTTCTCGGGACTAGTGGCACAGATACGCAGTATTTT.

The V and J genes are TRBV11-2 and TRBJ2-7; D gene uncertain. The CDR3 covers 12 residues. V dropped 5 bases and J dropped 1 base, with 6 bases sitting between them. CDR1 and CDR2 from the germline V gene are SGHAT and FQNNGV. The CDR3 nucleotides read TGTGCCAGCAGCACCAGGTCCTACGAGCAGTACTTC. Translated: CASSTRSYEQYF.

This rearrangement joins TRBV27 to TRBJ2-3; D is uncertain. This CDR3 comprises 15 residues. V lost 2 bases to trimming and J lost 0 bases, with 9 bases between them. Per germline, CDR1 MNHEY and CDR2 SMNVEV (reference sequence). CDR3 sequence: CASSLDAVSTDTQYF. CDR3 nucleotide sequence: TGTGCCAGCAGTTTAGATGCAGTCAGCACAGATACGCAGTATTTT.

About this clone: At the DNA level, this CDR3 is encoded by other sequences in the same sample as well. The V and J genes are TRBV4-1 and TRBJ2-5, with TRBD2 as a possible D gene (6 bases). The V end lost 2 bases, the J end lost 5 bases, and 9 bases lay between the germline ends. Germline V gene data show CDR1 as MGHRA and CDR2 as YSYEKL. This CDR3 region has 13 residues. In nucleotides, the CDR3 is TGCGCCAGCAGCCAATTCGGGGGTGAGACCCAGTACTTC. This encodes CASSQFGGETQYF.

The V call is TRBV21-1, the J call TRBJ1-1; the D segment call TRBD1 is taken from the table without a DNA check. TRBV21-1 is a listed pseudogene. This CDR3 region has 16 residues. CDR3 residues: CASSKIRTGTGTEAFF. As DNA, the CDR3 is TGTGCCAGCAGCAAAATCAGGACAGGGACGGGGACTGAAGCTTTCTTT.

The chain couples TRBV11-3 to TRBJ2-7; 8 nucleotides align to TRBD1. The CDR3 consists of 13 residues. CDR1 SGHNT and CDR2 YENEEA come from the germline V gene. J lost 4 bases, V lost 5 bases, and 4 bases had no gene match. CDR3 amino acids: CASSQRQGYEQYF. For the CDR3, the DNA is TGTGCCAGCAGCCAACGACAGGGGTACGAGCAGTACTTC.

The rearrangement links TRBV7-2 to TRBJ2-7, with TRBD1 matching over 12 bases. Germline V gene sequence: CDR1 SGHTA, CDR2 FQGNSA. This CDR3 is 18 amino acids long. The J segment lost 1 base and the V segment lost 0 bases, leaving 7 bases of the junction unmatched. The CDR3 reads CASSLAGGTGGRSYEQYF. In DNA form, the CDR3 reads TGTGCCAGCAGCTTAGCGGGCGGGACAGGGGGCAGGTCCTACGAGCAGTACTTC.

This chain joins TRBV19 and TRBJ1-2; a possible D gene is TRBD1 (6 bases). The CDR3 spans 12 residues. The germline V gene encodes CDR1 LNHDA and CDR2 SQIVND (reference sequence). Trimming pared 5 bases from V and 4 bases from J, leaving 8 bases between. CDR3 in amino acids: CASSGQFYGYTF. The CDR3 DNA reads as TGTGCCAGTAGTGGACAGTTCTATGGCTACACCTTC.

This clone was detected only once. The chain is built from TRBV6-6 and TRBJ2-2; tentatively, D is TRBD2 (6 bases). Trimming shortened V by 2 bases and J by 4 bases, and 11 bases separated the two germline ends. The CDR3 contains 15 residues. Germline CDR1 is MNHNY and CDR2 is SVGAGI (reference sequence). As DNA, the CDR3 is TGTGCCAGCAGTTACGGGGCGGGGACCACCGGGGAGCTGTTTTTT. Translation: CASSYGAGTTGELFF.

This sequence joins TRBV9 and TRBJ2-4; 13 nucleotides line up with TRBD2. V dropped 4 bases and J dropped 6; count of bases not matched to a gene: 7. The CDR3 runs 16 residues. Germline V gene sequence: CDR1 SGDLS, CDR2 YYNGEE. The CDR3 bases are TGTGCCAGCAGCCTCACTAGCGGGGGGGCCGGAAACATTCAGTACTTC. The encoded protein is CASSLTSGGAGNIQYF.

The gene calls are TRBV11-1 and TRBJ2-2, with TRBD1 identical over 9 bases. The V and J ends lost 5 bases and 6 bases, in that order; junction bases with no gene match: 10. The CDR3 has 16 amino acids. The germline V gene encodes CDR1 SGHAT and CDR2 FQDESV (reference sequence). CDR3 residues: CASSPGQGRGSGELFF. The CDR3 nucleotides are TGTGCCAGCAGCCCCGGACAGGGGAGGGGGTCCGGGGAGCTGTTTTTT. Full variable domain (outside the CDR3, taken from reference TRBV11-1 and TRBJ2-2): EAEVAQSPRYKITEKSQAVAFWCDPISGHATLYWYRQILGQGPELLVQFQDESVVDDSQLPKDRFSAERLKGVDSTLKIQPAELGDSAMYLCASSPGQGRGSGELFFGEGSRLTVL.